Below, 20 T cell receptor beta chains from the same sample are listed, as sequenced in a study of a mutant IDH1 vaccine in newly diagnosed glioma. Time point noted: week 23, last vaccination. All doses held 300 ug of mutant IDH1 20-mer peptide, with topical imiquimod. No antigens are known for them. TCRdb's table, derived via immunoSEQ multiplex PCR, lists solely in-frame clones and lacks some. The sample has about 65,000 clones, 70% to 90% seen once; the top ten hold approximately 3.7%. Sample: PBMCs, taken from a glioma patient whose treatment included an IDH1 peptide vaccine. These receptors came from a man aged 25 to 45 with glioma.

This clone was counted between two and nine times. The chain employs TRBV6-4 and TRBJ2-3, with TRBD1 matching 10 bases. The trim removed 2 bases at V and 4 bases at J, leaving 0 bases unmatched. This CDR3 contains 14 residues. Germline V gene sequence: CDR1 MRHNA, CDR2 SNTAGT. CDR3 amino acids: CASSDGTGADTQYF. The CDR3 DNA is TGTGCCAGCAGTGACGGGACAGGGGCAGATACGCAGTATTTT.

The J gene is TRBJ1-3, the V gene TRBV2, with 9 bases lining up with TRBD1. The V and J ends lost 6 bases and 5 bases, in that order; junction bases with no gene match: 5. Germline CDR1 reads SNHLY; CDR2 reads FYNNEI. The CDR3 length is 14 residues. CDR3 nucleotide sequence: TGTGCCAGCAGGAGGACAGGGGAACGAAACACCATATATTTT. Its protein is CASRRTGERNTIYF.

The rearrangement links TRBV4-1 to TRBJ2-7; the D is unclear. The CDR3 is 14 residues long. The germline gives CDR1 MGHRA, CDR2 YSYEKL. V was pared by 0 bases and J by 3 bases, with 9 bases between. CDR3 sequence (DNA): TGCGCCAGCAGCCAAGAATTGAGAGTCTACGAGCAGTACTTC. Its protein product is CASSQELRVYEQYF.

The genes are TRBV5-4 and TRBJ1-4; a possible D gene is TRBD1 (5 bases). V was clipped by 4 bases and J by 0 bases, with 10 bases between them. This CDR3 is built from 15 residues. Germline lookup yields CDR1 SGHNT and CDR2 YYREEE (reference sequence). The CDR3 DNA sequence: TGTGCCAGCAGCGATCGGGGGGCAACTAATGAAAAACTGTTTTTT. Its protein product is CASSDRGATNEKLFF.

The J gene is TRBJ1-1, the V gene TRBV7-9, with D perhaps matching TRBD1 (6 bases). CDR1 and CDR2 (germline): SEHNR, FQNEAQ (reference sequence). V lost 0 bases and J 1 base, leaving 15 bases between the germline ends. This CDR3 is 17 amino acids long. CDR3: CASSLANYRDKNTEAFF. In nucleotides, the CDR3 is TGTGCCAGCAGCTTAGCGAACTACAGGGATAAGAACACTGAAGCTTTCTTT.

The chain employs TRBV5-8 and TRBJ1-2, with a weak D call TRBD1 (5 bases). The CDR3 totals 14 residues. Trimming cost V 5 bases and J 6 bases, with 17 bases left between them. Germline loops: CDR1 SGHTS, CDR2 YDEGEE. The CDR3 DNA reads TGTGCCAGCAGTCTTAGGGGAAGGGTCAATGGCTACACCTTC. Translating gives CASSLRGRVNGYTF.

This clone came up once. CDR3 nucleotides: TGTGCCAGCTCACCGAACAGGGGCCGTGCGGAAGCTTTCTTT. This gives the protein CASSPNRGRAEAFF. The chain has TRBV18 and TRBJ1-1, with 7 bases identical to TRBD1. The CDR3 runs to 14 residues. The germline V gene encodes CDR1 KGHSH and CDR2 LQKENI. The trim removed 3 bases at V and 8 bases at J, leaving 9 bases unmatched.

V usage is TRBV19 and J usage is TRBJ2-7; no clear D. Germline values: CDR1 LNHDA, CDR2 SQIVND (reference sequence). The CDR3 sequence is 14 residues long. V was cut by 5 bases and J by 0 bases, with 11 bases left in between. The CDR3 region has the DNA TGTGCCAGTAGTCTACAGATGAGCTCCTACGAGCAGTACTTC. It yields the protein CASSLQMSSYEQYF.

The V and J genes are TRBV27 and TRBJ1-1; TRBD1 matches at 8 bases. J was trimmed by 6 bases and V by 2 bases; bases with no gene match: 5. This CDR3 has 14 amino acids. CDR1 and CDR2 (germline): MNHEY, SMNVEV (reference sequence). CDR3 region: CASSLQGALSEAFF. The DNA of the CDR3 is TGTGCCAGCAGTTTACAGGGGGCTTTGTCTGAAGCTTTCTTT.

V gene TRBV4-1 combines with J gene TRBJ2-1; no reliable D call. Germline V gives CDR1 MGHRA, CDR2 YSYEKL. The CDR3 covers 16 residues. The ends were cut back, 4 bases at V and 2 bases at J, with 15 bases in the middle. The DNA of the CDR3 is TGCGCCAGCAGCCCTTCCAGCGCGTCTCCCTACAATGAGCAGTTCTTC. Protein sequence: CASSPSSASPYNEQFF.

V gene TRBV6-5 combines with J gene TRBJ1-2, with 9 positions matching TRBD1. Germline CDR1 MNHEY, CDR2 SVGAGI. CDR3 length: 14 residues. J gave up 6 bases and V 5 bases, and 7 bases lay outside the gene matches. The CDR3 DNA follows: TGTGCCAGCAGTCTTTGGACAGGGGTGGATGGCTACACCTTC. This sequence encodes CASSLWTGVDGYTF.

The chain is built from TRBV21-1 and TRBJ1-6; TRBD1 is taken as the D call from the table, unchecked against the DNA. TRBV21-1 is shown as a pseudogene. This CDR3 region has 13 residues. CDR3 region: CASSTQAAAPLHF. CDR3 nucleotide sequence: TGTGCCAGCAGCACACAGGCGGCTGCACCCCTCCACTTT.

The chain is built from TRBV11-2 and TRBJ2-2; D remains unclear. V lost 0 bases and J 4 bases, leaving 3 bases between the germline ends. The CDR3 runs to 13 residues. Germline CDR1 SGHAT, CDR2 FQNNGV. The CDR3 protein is CASSLDPTGELFF. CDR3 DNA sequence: TGTGCCAGCAGCTTAGATCCCACCGGGGAGCTGTTTTTT.

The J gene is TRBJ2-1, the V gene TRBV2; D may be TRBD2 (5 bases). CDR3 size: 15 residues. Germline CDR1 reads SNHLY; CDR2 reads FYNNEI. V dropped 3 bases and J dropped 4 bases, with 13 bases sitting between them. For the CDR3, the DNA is TGTGCCAGCAGTGACGGCAGTACGGGATACAATGAGCAGTTCTTC. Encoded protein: CASSDGSTGYNEQFF.

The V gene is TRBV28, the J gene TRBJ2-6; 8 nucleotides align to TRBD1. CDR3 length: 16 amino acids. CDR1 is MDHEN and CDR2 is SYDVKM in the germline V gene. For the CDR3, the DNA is TGTGCAGTCCCGGGACAGGCGAACTCTGGGGCCAACGTCCTGACTTTC. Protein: CAVPGQANSGANVLTF.

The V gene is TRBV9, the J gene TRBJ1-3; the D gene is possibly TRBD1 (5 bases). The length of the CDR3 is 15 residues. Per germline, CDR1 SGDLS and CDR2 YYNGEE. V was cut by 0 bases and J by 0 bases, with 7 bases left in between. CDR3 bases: TGTGCCAGCAGCGTAGGAGGGGTCTCTGGAAACACCATATATTTT. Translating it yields CASSVGGVSGNTIYF.

The CDR3: CASSSSSDSNTDTQYF. In nucleotides, the CDR3 is TGTGCCAGCAGTTCCTCTAGCGACAGTAACACAGATACGCAGTATTTT. This rearrangement joins TRBV28 to TRBJ2-3; tentative D call: TRBD2 (6 bases). V lost 4 bases to trimming and J lost 2 bases, with 16 bases between them. The CDR3 runs 16 residues. Germline V gives CDR1 MDHEN, CDR2 SYDVKM.

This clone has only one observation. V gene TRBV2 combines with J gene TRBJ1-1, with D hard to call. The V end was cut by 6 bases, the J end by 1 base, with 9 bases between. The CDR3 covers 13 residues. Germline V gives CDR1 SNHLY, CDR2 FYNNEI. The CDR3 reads CASSIKGNTEAFF. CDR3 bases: TGTGCCAGCAGCATCAAGGGGAACACTGAAGCTTTCTTT.

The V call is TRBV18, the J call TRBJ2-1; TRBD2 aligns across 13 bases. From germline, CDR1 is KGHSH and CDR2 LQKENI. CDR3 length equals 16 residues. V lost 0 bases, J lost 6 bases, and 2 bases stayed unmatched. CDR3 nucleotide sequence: TGTGCCAGCTCACCACCTGGACTAGCGGGGGTCAATGAGCAGTTCTTC. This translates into CASSPPGLAGVNEQFF.

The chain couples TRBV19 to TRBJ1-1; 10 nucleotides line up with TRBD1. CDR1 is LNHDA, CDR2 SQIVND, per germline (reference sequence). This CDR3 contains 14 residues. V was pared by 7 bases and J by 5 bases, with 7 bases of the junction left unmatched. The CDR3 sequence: CASTPTGGQTEAFF. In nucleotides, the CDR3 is TGTGCCAGTACCCCGACAGGGGGCCAGACTGAAGCTTTCTTT.